The T cell receptor beta chain under discussion was sequenced for a study of cytomegalovirus exposure and HLA in healthy donors. Looking at the study overall: Some 180 million T cells yielded more than 90 million unique TCR beta sequences in earlier analysis.

Of note for this clone: The antigen is not known.

This PCR relied on a set of 60 Vbeta primers and 13 Jbeta primers. Profiled with immunoSEQ multiplex PCR; TCRdb holds only in-frame clones, not every one. The listing records about 52,000 clones. With 0 bases removed from V and 10 bases from J, the gap between germline ends came to 18 bases. The CDR3 covers 15 residues. Germline CDR1 reads LGHNA; CDR2 reads YSLEER. Notes on the study in general: Some V segments, including TRBV6-2 and TRBV6-3, were excluded as indistinguishable. Sequence variants that were highly shared formed a cluster that was likely a sequencing artifact. Per published reports, the classifier diagnosed cytomegalovirus status with high specificity and sensitivity.

Sample: PBMCs. The chain links TRBV4-3 to TRBJ1-1; D is unclear. This clonotype was sampled from a woman between 45 and 60 years old in good health and CMV-seropositive. The CDR3 sequence: CASSQERLRVWRAFF. CDR3 in DNA: TGCGCCAGCAGCCAAGAACGGTTGCGGGTATGGAGAGCTTTCTTT.